The rows below give T cell receptor beta chains drawn from one sample of a study of cytomegalovirus exposure and HLA in healthy donors. Method: immunoSEQ multiplex PCR; TCRdb's copy keeps in-frame clones and lacks some. The sample includes roughly 130,000 clones, about four fifths of them seen just once. Sequencing used PBMCs. These receptors all come from a woman aged 40 to 49 in good health and CMV-seronegative. The CDR3 runs from the conserved cysteine through the conserved F or W. D genes are given only for firm matches. Size tells how often a clone was seen (once, few, many) or the class of an expanded clone, and some rows leave it out.

v_gene,d_gene,j_gene,abundance,CDR3nt,CDR3aa
TRBV5-1,NA,TRBJ2-2,NA,TGCGCCAGCAGCTTGGGAACTAACACCGGGGAGCTGTTTTTT,CASSLGTNTGELFF
TRBV4-1,NA,TRBJ2-5,NA,TGCGCCAGCAGCCAAGATGGAATGGAGAGGGAGACCCAGTACTTC,CASSQDGMERETQYF
TRBV18,TRBD1,TRBJ1-6,NA,TGTGCCAGCTCACCTCGACAGGGGAATTCACCCCTCCACTTT,CASSPRQGNSPLHF
TRBV5-1,NA,TRBJ2-7,NA,TGCGCCAGCAGCCTCACGACAGGAGCCTCCTACGAGCAGTACTTC,CASSLTTGASYEQYF
TRBV13,TRBD1,TRBJ2-1,NA,TGTGCCAGCAGCTTAGGGGGACAGGGATACAATGAGCAGTTCTTC,CASSLGGQGYNEQFF
TRBV19,NA,TRBJ1-3,NA,TGTGCCAGTAGTTCTGGGACCGGGGGCACCATATATTTT,CASSSGTGGTIYF
TRBV5-4,TRBD1,TRBJ1-1,NA,TGTGCCCCAGGCGGACAGGGGGAATCGAACACTGAAGCTTTCTTT,CAPGGQGESNTEAFF
TRBV7-9,TRBD1,TRBJ2-6,once,TGTTCCAGCAGCTTAGCATGGGGGCAGGGGGACTCTGGGGCCAACGTCCTGACTTTC,CSSSLAWGQGDSGANVLTF
TRBV21-1,NA,TRBJ1-6,NA,TGTGCCAGCAGCAAAGGCGGCAAGTATAATTCACCCCTCCACTTT,CASSKGGKYNSPLHF
TRBV11-3,NA,TRBJ2-1,few,TGTGCCAGCAGCTTAGCACCAGGGATCTCCAATGAGCAGTTCTTC,CASSLAPGISNEQFF
TRBV6-5,NA,TRBJ1-1,NA,TGTGCCAGCAGTTACGGCCCTGAAGCTTTCTTT,CASSYGPEAFF
TRBV15,NA,TRBJ1-1,once,TGTGCCACCAGCAGAGATCGCACAGCGAACACTGAAGCTTTCTTT,CATSRDRTANTEAFF
TRBV4-1,TRBD2,TRBJ2-5,NA,TGCGCCAGCAGCCAAGAAGGCGGGGGGGGAGAGACCCAGTACTTC,CASSQEGGGGETQYF
TRBV19,TRBD1,TRBJ1-2,once,TGTGCCAGTACCCTAGGACAGGTCGGCGGCTACACCTTC,CASTLGQVGGYTF
TRBV2,NA,TRBJ2-3,NA,TGTGCCAGCAGTGAAGTGCGGACACCGACAGATACGCAGTATTTT,CASSEVRTPTDTQYF
TRBV6-6,NA,TRBJ1-5,NA,TGTGCCAGCAGTTACTCCACGGGGGGGAGATATCAGCCCCAGCATTTT,CASSYSTGGRYQPQHF
TRBV29-1,TRBD1,TRBJ2-3,NA,TGCAGCGTTGGGGACAGGGGTGACAGCACAGATACGCAGTATTTT,CSVGDRGDSTDTQYF
TRBV19,TRBD1,TRBJ1-5,NA,TGTGCCAGTAGTATGATCCGGGGGACAGGGGCTTCTCAGCCCCAGCATTTT,CASSMIRGTGASQPQHF
TRBV7-2,NA,TRBJ2-7,few,TGTGCCAGCAGCTCCCTGAGGGGGTATAAGCAGTACTTC,CASSSLRGYKQYF
TRBV5-1,NA,TRBJ1-4,NA,TGCGCCAGCAGCTTGGCCCTCCGGTCAGGTGAAAAACTGTTTTTT,CASSLALRSGEKLFF
TRBV5-1,TRBD1,TRBJ1-1,NA,TGCGCCAGCAGCTCATCCGACAGGGGGTTAAACACTGAAGCTTTCTTT,CASSSSDRGLNTEAFF
TRBV6-5,TRBD1,TRBJ1-1,NA,TGTGCCAGCAGTTTAAACAGGGGGTTCACTGAAGCTTTCTTT,CASSLNRGFTEAFF
TRBV6-1,NA,TRBJ2-7,NA,TGTGCCAGCAGTGAAGCGCAAGGCCCATTACAGGGTCCCTACGAGCAGTACTTC,CASSEAQGPLQGPYEQYF
TRBV2,TRBD1,TRBJ1-1,NA,TGTGCCAGCAGCGCCGGGACAGGGAATTCAGAAGCTTTCTTT,CASSAGTGNSEAFF
TRBV6-1,NA,TRBJ1-5,NA,TGTGCCAGCAGGGAGACAGGCGTCTGGAATCAGCCCCAGCATTTT,CASRETGVWNQPQHF
TRBV7-9,NA,TRBJ2-6,NA,TGTGCCAGCAGCCGTAATGGGGCCAACGTCCTGACTTTC,CASSRNGANVLTF
TRBV9,TRBD2,TRBJ2-1,once,TGTGCCAGCAGCGTAGGGGGGGGACCATCGTTGGATGAGCAGTTCTTC,CASSVGGGPSLDEQFF
TRBV19,NA,TRBJ1-3,NA,TGTGCCAGTAGTAGTCTCTCTGGAAACACCATATATTTT,CASSSLSGNTIYF
TRBV6-1,NA,TRBJ1-1,NA,TGTGCCAGCAGTCCGAACAGGGTTTCCACTGAAGCTTTCTTT,CASSPNRVSTEAFF
TRBV4-1,TRBD1,TRBJ2-7,NA,TGCGCCAGCAGCCAAGATCCCCCGGGACAGGTATACGACGAGCAGTACTTC,CASSQDPPGQVYDEQYF
TRBV28,NA,TRBJ2-1,NA,TGTGCCAGCAGTACTCTGGGGGGTTCCTACAATGAGCAGTTCTTC,CASSTLGGSYNEQFF
TRBV4-3,NA,TRBJ2-1,NA,TGCGCCAGCAGCCAAGGAGGACTCCTTAATGAACAGTTCTTC,CASSQGGLLNEQFF
TRBV9,TRBD1,TRBJ2-5,NA,TGTGCCAGCAGCTATAGTGGGGGACAGGGGGGTCAAGAGACCCAGTACTTC,CASSYSGGQGGQETQYF
TRBV5-1,NA,TRBJ1-1,NA,TGCGCCAGCAGCTTGACAACCAATGGACGGGGACTCCTTAACACTGAAGCTTTCTTT,CASSLTTNGRGLLNTEAFF
TRBV6-1,TRBD1,TRBJ1-1,few,TGTGCCAGCAGTGGGTTCTACAGGGGCACTGAAGCTTTCTTT,CASSGFYRGTEAFF